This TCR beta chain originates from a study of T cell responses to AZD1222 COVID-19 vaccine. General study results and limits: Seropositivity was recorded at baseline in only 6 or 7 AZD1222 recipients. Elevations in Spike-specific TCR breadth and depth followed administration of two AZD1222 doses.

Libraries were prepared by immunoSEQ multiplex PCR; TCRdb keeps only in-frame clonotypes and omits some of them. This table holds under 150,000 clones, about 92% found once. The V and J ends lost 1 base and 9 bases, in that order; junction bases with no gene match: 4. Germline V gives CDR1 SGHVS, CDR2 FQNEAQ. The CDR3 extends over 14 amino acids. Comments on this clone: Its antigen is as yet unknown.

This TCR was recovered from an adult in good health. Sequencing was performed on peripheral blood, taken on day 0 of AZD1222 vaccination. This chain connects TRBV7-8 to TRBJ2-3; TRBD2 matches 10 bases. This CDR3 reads CASSLDASGGTQYF. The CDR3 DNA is TGTGCCAGCAGCTTAGACGCTAGCGGGGGAACGCAGTATTTT.